This T cell receptor (beta chain) appears in the sequencing data of a study of vaccination and CD4 T cells after COVID-19. TCRdb redid the calling of the PCR reads with MiXCR, one entry per CDR3 protein. Among roughly 19,000 distinct CDR3 sequences listed, 50% to 65% were seen once. Looked up from germline, CDR1 is ENHRY and CDR2 is SYGVKD. The CDR3 has 15 residues. With 2 bases removed from V and 0 bases from J, the gap between germline ends came to 10 bases. PCR positivity dates ran from March to December 2020, preceding US Alpha, Beta and Delta variants. The V and J genes are TRBV10-3 and TRBJ1-1, with a tentative D call TRBD1 (5 bases). This specimen was CD4+ T cells from blood, taken after SARS-CoV-2 vaccination. This receptor was obtained from a human donor who had recovered from COVID-19. Here the CDR3 reads CAISEGDGMNTEAFF. CDR3 bases: TGTGCCATCAGTGAGGGGGACGGGATGAACACTGAAGCTTTCTTT.